This entry features one TCR beta chain sequence. The data were obtained in a study of OX40 agonist ivuxolimab in advanced cancers. Assay used: immunoSEQ multiplex PCR; TCRdb lists only in-frame clones, some missing. The sample yields roughly 75,000 clones, roughly nine tenths seen once. This CDR3 comprises 15 residues. V shed 4 bases and J shed 5 bases, with 18 bases lying between them. The germline V gene has CDR1 MNHNY and CDR2 SVGAGI (reference sequence). The chain combines TRBV6-6 with TRBJ2-7, with D perhaps given as TRBD1 or TRBD2 (8 bases each). The receptor comes from an adult with an advanced solid tumor such as melanoma, head and neck, liver or kidney cancer. The specimen was CD4+ or CD8+ T cells sorted from blood, collected in a trial of the OX40 agonist ivuxolimab. The CDR3 loop is CASSWTGTSSDEQYF. The CDR3 DNA reads as TGTGCCAGCAGTTGGACAGGGACTAGTTCGGACGAGCAGTACTTC.